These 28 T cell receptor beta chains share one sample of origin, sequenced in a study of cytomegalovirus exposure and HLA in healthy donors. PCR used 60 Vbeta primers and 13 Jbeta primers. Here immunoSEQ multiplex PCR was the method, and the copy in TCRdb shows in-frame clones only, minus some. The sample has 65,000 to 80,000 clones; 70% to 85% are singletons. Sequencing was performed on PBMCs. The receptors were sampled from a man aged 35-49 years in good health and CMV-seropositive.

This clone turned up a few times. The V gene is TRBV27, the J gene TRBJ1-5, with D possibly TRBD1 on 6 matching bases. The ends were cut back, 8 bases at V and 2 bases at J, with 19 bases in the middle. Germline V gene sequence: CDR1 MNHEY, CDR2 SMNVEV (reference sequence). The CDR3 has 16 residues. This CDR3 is CASARLQNRGNQPQHF. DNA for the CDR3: TGTGCCAGCGCTCGACTCCAGAACAGGGGCAATCAGCCCCAGCATTTT.

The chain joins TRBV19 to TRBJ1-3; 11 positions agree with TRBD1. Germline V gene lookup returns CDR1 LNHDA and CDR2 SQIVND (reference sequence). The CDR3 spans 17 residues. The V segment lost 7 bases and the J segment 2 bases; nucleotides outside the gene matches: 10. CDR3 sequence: CASTESGTGGPGNTIYF. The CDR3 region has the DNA TGTGCCAGTACCGAATCGGGGACAGGGGGACCTGGAAACACCATATATTTT.

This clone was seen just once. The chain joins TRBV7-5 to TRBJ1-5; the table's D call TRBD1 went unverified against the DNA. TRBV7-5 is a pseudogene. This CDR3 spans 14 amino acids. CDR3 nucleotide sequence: TGTGCCAGAAGATCCAGGGGAGGCAATCAGCCCCAGCATTTT. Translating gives CARRSRGGNQPQHF.

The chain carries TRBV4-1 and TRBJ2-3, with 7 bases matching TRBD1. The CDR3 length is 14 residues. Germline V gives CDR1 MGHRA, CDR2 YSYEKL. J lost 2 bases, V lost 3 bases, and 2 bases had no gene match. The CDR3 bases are TGCGCCAGCAGCCAGACAGGGTCCACAGATACGCAGTATTTT. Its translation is CASSQTGSTDTQYF.

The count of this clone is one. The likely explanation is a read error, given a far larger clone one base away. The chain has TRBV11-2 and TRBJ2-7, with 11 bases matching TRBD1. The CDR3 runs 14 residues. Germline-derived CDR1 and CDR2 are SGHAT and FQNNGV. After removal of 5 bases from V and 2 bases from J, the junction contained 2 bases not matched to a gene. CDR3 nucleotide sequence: TGTGCCAGCAGCACGGGACAGGGGGCCTACGAGCAGTACTTC. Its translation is CASSTGQGAYEQYF. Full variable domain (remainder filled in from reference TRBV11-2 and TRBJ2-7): EAGVAQSPRYKIIEKRQSVAFWCNPISGHATLYWYQQILGQGPKLLIQFQNNGVVDDSQLPKDRFSAERLKGVDSTLKIQPAKLEDSAVYLCASSTGQGAYEQYFGPGTRLTVT.

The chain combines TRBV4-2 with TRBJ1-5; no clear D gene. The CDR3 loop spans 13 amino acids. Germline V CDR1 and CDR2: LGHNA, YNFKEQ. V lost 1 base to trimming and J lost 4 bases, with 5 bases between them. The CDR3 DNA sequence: TGTGCCAGCAGCCAAGGAGTAAATCAGCCCCAGCATTTT. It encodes CASSQGVNQPQHF.

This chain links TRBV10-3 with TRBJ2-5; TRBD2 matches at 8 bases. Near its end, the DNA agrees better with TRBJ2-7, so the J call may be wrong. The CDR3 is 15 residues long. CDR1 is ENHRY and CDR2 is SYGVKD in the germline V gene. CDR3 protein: CATRSERGFSYEQYF. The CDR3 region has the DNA TGTGCCACCAGGTCGGAGCGGGGGTTCTCCTACGAGCAGTACTTC.

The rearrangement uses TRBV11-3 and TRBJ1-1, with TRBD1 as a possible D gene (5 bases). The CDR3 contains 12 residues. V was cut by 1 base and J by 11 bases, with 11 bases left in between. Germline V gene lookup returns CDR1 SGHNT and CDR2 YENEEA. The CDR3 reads CASSLVGAGAFF. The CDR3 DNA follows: TGTGCCAGCAGCTTAGTAGGGGCGGGGGCTTTCTTT.

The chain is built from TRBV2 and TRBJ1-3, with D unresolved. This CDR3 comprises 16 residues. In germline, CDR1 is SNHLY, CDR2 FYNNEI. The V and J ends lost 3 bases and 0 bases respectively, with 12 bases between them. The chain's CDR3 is CASSDVGKGSGNTIYF. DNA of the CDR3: TGTGCCAGCAGTGACGTCGGGAAGGGCTCTGGAAACACCATATATTTT.

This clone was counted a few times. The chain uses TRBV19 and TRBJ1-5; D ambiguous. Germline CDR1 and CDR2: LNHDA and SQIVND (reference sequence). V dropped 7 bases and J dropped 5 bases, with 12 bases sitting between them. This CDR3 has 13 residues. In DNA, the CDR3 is TGTGCCAGTAAATCCAGTGGAGATCAGCCCCAGCATTTT. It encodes CASKSSGDQPQHF. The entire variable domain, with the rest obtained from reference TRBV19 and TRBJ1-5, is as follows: DGGITQSPKYLFRKEGQNVTLSCEQNLNHDAMYWYRQDPGQGLRLIYYSQIVNDFQKGDIAEGYSVSREKKESFPLTVTSAQKNPTAFYLCASKSSGDQPQHFGDGTRLSIL.

The CDR3 sequence is CASSLVRGMETQYF. CDR3 sequence (DNA): TGTGCCAGCAGCTTAGTAAGGGGCATGGAGACCCAGTACTTC. This sequence joins TRBV11-2 and TRBJ2-5; maybe TRBD1 (5 bases). Germline CDR1 SGHAT, CDR2 FQNNGV. This CDR3 comprises 14 residues. Trimming shortened V by 1 base and J by 5 bases, and 11 bases separated the two germline ends.

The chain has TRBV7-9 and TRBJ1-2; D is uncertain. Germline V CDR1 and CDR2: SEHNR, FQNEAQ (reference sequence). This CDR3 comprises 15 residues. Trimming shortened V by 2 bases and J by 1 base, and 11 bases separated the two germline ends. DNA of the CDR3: TGTGCCAGCAGCTTATCCGCCGCGTTTAACTATGGCTACACCTTC. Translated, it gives CASSLSAAFNYGYTF.

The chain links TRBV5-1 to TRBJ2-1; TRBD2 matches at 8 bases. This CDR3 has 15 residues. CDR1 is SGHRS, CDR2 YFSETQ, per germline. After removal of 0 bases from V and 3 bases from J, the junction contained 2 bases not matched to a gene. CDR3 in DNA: TGCGCCAGCAGCTTGGTAGCGGGACACTACAATGAGCAGTTCTTC. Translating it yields CASSLVAGHYNEQFF.

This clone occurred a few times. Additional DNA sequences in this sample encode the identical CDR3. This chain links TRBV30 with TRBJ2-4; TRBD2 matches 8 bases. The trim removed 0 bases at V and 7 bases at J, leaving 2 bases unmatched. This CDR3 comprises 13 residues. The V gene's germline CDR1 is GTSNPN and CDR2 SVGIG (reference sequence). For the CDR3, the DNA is TGTGCCTGGAGTGTACGGGGGGGGAACATTCAGTACTTC. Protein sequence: CAWSVRGGNIQYF.

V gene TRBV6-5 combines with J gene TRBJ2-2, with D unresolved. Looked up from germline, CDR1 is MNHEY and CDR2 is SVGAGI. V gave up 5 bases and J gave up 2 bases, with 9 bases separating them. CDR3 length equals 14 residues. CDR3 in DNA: TGTGCCAGCAGTGACAAGCCTAACACCGGGGAGCTGTTTTTT. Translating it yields CASSDKPNTGELFF.

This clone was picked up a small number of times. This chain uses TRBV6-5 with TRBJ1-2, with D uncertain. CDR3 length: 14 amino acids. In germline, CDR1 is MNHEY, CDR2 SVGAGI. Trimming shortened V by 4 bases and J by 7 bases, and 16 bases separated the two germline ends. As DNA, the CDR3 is TGTGCCAGCAGTTTAAGCGCCGGCCGGGGTGGCTACACCTTC. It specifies CASSLSAGRGGYTF.

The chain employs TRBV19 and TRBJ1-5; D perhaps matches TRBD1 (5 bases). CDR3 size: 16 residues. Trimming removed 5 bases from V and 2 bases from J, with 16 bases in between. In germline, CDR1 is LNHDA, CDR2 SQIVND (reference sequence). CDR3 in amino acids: CASSSITDTRNQPQHF. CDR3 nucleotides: TGTGCCAGTAGTTCGATCACGGACACTCGCAATCAGCCCCAGCATTTT.

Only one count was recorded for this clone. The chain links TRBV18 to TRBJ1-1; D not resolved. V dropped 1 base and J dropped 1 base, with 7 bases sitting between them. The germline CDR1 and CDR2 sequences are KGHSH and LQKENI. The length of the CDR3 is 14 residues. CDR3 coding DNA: TGTGCCAGCTCACCACAGGGAGGGAACACTGAAGCTTTCTTT. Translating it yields CASSPQGGNTEAFF.

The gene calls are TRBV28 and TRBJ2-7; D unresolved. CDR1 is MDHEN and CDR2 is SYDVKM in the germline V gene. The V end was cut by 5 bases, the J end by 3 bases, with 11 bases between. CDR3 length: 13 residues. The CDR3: CASSPPTGYEQYF. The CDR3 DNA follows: TGTGCCAGCAGTCCCCCGACTGGCTACGAGCAGTACTTC.

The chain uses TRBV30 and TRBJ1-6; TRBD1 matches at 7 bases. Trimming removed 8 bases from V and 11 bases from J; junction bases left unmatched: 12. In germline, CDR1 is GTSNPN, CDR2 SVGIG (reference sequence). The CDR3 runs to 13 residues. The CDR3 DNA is TGTGCCGTCGCGGCGTCAGGGGGGCCACCCCTCCACTTT. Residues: CAVAASGGPPLHF.

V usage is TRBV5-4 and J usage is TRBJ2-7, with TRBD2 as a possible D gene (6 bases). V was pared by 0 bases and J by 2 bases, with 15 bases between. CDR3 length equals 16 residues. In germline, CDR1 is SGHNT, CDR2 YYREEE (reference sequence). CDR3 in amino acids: CASSLASSAGTYEQYF. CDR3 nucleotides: TGTGCCAGCAGCTTGGCCAGCTCGGCGGGAACCTACGAGCAGTACTTC.

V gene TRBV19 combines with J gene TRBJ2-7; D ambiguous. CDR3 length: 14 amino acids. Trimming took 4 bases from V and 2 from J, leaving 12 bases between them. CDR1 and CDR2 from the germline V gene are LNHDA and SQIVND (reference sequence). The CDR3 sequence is CASSTKSLTYEQYF. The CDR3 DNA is TGTGCCAGTAGTACGAAGAGCCTTACCTACGAGCAGTACTTC.

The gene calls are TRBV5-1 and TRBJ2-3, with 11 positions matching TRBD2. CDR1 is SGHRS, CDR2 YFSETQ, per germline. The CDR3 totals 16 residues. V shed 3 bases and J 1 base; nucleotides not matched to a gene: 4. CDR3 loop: CASSSGLAGRTDTQYF. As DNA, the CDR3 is TGCGCCAGCAGCTCTGGACTAGCGGGCCGCACAGATACGCAGTATTTT.

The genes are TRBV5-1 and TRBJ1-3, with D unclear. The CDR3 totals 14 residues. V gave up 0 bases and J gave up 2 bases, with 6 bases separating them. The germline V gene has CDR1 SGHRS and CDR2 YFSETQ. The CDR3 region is CASSLDRAGNTIYF. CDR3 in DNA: TGCGCCAGCAGCTTGGATCGGGCTGGAAACACCATATATTTT.

The CDR3 region is CASSFGTGGSRETQYF. CDR3 coding DNA: TGCGCCAGCAGCTTTGGGACAGGGGGCTCCCGGGAGACCCAGTACTTC. This sequence joins TRBV5-1 and TRBJ2-5; 12 bases are a match to TRBD1. The CDR3 consists of 16 residues. With V trimmed by 2 bases and J by 5 bases, 7 bases remained unmatched. From germline, CDR1 is SGHRS and CDR2 YFSETQ.

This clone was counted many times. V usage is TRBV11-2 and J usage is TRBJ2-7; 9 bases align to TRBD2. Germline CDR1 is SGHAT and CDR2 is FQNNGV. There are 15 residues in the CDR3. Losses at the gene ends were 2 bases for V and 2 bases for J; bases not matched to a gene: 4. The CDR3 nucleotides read TGTGCCAGCAGCTTAATGAGCGGGGGGCCCTACGAGCAGTACTTC. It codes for CASSLMSGGPYEQYF.

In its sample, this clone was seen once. The CDR3 coding sequence is TGTGCCAGCTCACCAAGACAGGGAGTCACTGAAGCTTTCTTT. This encodes CASSPRQGVTEAFF. The chain uses TRBV18 and TRBJ1-1, with 7 bases lining up with TRBD1. Trimming cost V 2 bases and J 4 bases; bases outside gene matches: 4. Germline CDR1 and CDR2: KGHSH and LQKENI. This CDR3 is 14 amino acids long.

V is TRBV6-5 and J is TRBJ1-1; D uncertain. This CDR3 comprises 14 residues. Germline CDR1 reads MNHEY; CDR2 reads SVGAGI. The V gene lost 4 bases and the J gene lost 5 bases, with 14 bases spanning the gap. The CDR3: CASSSPSGATEAFF. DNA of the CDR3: TGTGCCAGCAGTTCCCCCAGCGGAGCGACTGAAGCTTTCTTT.